One sample yielded the 27 T cell receptor beta chains listed below, sequenced in a study of T cell repertoires in cytomegalovirus infection. TCRdb redid the calling of the reads with MiXCR, one entry per CDR3 protein. Of around 540,000 distinct CDR3 sequences listed, 30% to 35% are singletons. Antigen specificity for these receptors is unknown. Sequences were derived from cultured PBMCs, sampled from culture after CMV antigen stimulation. The source of these receptors is a human donor in good health (CMV status not recorded). Some clones in this sample may be carry-over from other donors' samples.

This clonotype was counted between two and nine times. The chain employs TRBV12-3 or TRBV12-4 and TRBJ2-5; D ambiguous. V lost 7 bases to trimming and J lost 3 bases, with 15 bases between them. This CDR3 region has 14 residues. CDR3 sequence: CASTLGVLEETQYF. CDR3 nucleotide sequence: TGTGCCAGCACCCTAGGTGTGTTGGAAGAGACCCAGTACTTC.

This clonotype was counted only a few times. The chain uses TRBV6-8 and TRBJ2-6; 7 bases line up with TRBD2. V lost 6 bases and J lost 4; bases outside the gene matches: 6. This CDR3 spans 15 amino acids. Germline assignment: CDR1 MNHGY and CDR2 SAAAGT. DNA of the CDR3: TGTGCCAGCAGATCGGGGGGAGCCGGGGCCAACGTCCTGACTTTC. Protein product: CASRSGGAGANVLTF.

In its sample, this clonotype was seen a few times. CDR3 sequence (DNA): TGTGCCAGCAGTTACTCGGGCGGGAGGGCCACGTCCTACAATGAGCAGTTCTTC. It translates to CASSYSGGRATSYNEQFF. The chain has TRBV6-5 and TRBJ2-1, with 9 nucleotides matching TRBD2. V was pared by 0 bases and J by 1 base, with 7 bases of the junction left unmatched. CDR3 length equals 18 residues. In germline, CDR1 is MNHEY, CDR2 SVGAGI.

At least ten counts were recorded for this clonotype. This chain joins TRBV7-8 and TRBJ1-2; TRBD1 is a possible D gene (6 bases). Trimming pared 5 bases from V and 7 bases from J, leaving 17 bases between. This CDR3 has 14 amino acids. Germline loops: CDR1 SGHVS, CDR2 FQNEAQ. The CDR3 DNA is TGTGCCAGCAGCCTTAGGCCCGGGGGCGCTGGCTACACCTTC. Its protein is CASSLRPGGAGYTF.

This clonotype was detected only a few times. J is TRBJ1-2 and V is TRBV10-3, with D perhaps TRBD1 (6 bases). CDR1 ENHRY and CDR2 SYGVKD come from the germline V gene. The CDR3 totals 15 residues. V dropped 0 bases and J dropped 2 bases, with 10 bases sitting between them. The DNA of the CDR3 is TGTGCCATCAGTGAGTCAAGGACAGTAAACTATGGCTACACCTTC. It yields the protein CAISESRTVNYGYTF.

There are many counts of this clonotype. V usage is TRBV7-4 and J usage is TRBJ2-1; no clear D. The V and J ends lost 7 bases and 10 bases respectively, with 20 bases between them. Germline CDR1 is SGHVT and CDR2 is SQSDAQ. The CDR3 consists of 14 residues. The CDR3 DNA reads as TGTGCCAGCACCCCCCTAAAAGGTCGCAGAGAGCAGTTCTTC. Its translation is CASTPLKGRREQFF.

This clonotype was detected many times. This chain joins TRBV7-2 and TRBJ1-1; D unclear. V lost 7 bases, J lost 1 base, and 13 bases lay in between. This CDR3 comprises 14 residues. CDR1 and CDR2 (germline): SGHTA, FQGNSA. The CDR3 here is CASNAGPGNTEAFF. The CDR3 region has the DNA TGTGCCAGCAACGCGGGCCCGGGGAACACTGAAGCTTTCTTT.

This clonotype was picked up a small number of times. This chain links TRBV5-4 with TRBJ2-1, with 7 bases lining up with TRBD2. Germline V CDR1 and CDR2: SGHNT, YYREEE (reference sequence). The CDR3 extends over 11 amino acids. Trimming at V came to 7 bases and at J to 8 bases, leaving 3 bases not matched to a gene. CDR3: CASGTTDEQFF. Written as DNA, the CDR3 is TGTGCCAGCGGGACTACCGATGAGCAGTTCTTC.

The V gene is TRBV6-2 or TRBV6-3, the J gene TRBJ1-3; no definite D call. Trimming removed 4 bases from V and 0 bases from J, with 10 bases in between. The CDR3 is 15 amino acids. CDR1 is MNHEY and CDR2 is SVGEGT in the germline V gene. The CDR3 sequence: CASSLQASSGNTIYF. Written as DNA, the CDR3 is TGTGCCAGCAGTTTGCAGGCCAGCTCTGGAAACACCATATATTTT.

J is TRBJ2-2 and V is TRBV3-1; D gene unclear. With 3 bases removed from V and 6 bases from J, the gap between germline ends came to 8 bases. The CDR3 contains 13 residues. The V gene's germline CDR1 is LGHDT and CDR2 YNNKEL (reference sequence). Here the CDR3 reads CASSQTSSGELFF. For the CDR3, the DNA is TGTGCCAGCAGCCAGACCAGCTCCGGGGAGCTGTTTTTT.

The chain has TRBV6-1 and TRBJ2-2; maybe TRBD2 (6 bases). The V end lost 5 bases, the J end lost 2 bases, and 15 bases lay between the germline ends. The CDR3 has 16 residues. Germline V lookup: CDR1 MNHNS, CDR2 SASEGT. Here the CDR3 DNA reads TGTGCCAGCAGTCTTCTCCGGGAGTACAACACCGGGGAGCTGTTTTTT. Its protein product is CASSLLREYNTGELFF.

V usage is TRBV7-6 and J usage is TRBJ1-4; no definite D call. The V end was cut by 2 bases, the J end by 7 bases, with 5 bases between. Germline V lookup: CDR1 SGHVS, CDR2 FNYEAQ. The CDR3 has 12 residues. CDR3 DNA sequence: TGTGCCAGCAGCTTAACCGGTGAAAAACTGTTTTTT. Protein product: CASSLTGEKLFF.

This sequence joins TRBV6-6 and TRBJ1-1, with D unclear. Deletions cut 5 bases from V and 2 bases from J, with 9 bases between. The CDR3 contains 13 residues. The germline V gene encodes CDR1 MNHNY and CDR2 SVGAGI (reference sequence). CDR3 residues: CASSVHRNTEAFF. CDR3 nucleotides: TGTGCCAGCAGTGTTCACAGAAACACTGAAGCTTTCTTT.

This clonotype was seen only a few times. The genes are TRBV6-1 and TRBJ1-1; TRBD1 agrees at 9 bases. The CDR3 sequence is 13 residues long. The J segment lost 4 bases and the V segment lost 7 bases, leaving 4 bases of the junction unmatched. Germline CDR1 reads MNHNS; CDR2 reads SASEGT. In DNA, the CDR3 is TGTGCCAGCAAGGACAGGGGTGGCACTGAAGCTTTCTTT. Translating it yields CASKDRGGTEAFF.

This clonotype was observed at least ten times. This rearrangement joins TRBV7-2 to TRBJ2-3; weak D call: TRBD1 (5 bases). Between the trimmed V and J ends, which lost 4 bases and 0 bases, there was a span of 11 bases. The germline gives CDR1 SGHTA, CDR2 FQGNSA. This CDR3 region has 15 residues. As DNA, the CDR3 is TGTGCCAGCAGCTCCCACCCAGGGAGCACAGATACGCAGTATTTT. Its protein product is CASSSHPGSTDTQYF.

The chain joins TRBV7-9 to TRBJ1-5, with 7 bases lining up with TRBD1. The CDR3 spans 13 residues. V was pared by 5 bases and J by 5 bases, with 3 bases of the junction left unmatched. The V gene's germline CDR1 is SEHNR and CDR2 FQNEAQ (reference sequence). The DNA of the CDR3 is TGTGCCAGCAGCCTAGGACAGGATCAGCCCCAGCATTTT. It encodes CASSLGQDQPQHF.

This clonotype was recorded only once. The chain is built from TRBV7-3 and TRBJ2-1; D is unclear. Trimming took 1 base from V and 2 from J, leaving 3 bases between them. Germline CDR1 is SGHTA and CDR2 is FQGTGA. CDR3 size: 13 residues. The CDR3 DNA sequence: TGTGCCAGCAGCTTAATGCCCTACAATGAGCAGTTCTTC. Encoded protein: CASSLMPYNEQFF.

The chain combines TRBV29-1 with TRBJ2-3, with 7 bases that match TRBD2. This CDR3 is built from 11 residues. Looked up from germline, CDR1 is SQVTM and CDR2 is ANQGSEA. Losses at the gene ends were 4 bases for V and 6 bases for J; bases not matched to a gene: 1. The CDR3 here is CSVGEGDTQYF. The CDR3 region has the DNA TGCAGCGTTGGGGAGGGGGATACGCAGTATTTT.

This chain joins TRBV7-2 and TRBJ1-1, with D hard to call. V was cut by 1 base and J by 6 bases, with 9 bases left in between. Germline V lookup: CDR1 SGHTA, CDR2 FQGNSA. The CDR3 totals 13 residues. Here the CDR3 DNA reads TGTGCCAGCAGCTTAGATGTAGGCGCTGAAGCTTTCTTT. This codes for CASSLDVGAEAFF. Full variable domain (missing parts from reference TRBV7-2 and TRBJ1-1): GAGVSQSPSNKVTEKGKDVELRCDPISGHTALYWYRQSLGQGLEFLIYFQGNSAPDKSGLPSDRFSAERTGGSVSTLTIQRTQQEDSAVYLCASSLDVGAEAFFGQGTRLTVV.

This clonotype was counted between two and nine times. The chain is built from TRBV7-2 and TRBJ2-2, with D perhaps matching TRBD2 (6 bases). CDR3 length equals 16 residues. Germline CDR1 and CDR2: SGHTA and FQGNSA. Trimming took 1 base from V and 3 from J, leaving 12 bases between them. The CDR3 spells CASSLVPGRDTGELFF. The CDR3 DNA is TGTGCCAGCAGCTTAGTACCCGGGAGAGACACCGGGGAGCTGTTTTTT.

The CDR3 spells CSASGQAERAFF. For the CDR3, the DNA is TGCAGTGCTAGTGGACAGGCTGAGCGTGCTTTCTTT. The gene calls are TRBV20-1 and TRBJ1-1; 7 bases are shared with TRBD1. Trimming cost V 3 bases and J 11 bases; bases outside gene matches: 9. The germline gives CDR1 DFQATT, CDR2 SNEGSKA (reference sequence). The CDR3 covers 12 residues.

This clonotype was observed a few times. V gene TRBV7-2 combines with J gene TRBJ2-1; the match to TRBD2 covers 11 bases. CDR3 size: 16 residues. Germline CDR1 SGHTA, CDR2 FQGNSA. Trimming took 5 bases from V and 7 from J; bases not matched to a gene: 10. CDR3 sequence reads: CASSARLAGSQNEQFF. As DNA, the CDR3 is TGTGCCAGCAGCGCGCGACTAGCGGGAAGTCAGAATGAGCAGTTCTTC.

This chain links TRBV7-6 with TRBJ1-5, with TRBD1 identical over 7 bases. The junction had 10 bases not matched to a gene; V was cut back by 3 bases and J by 8 bases. Germline lookup yields CDR1 SGHVS and CDR2 FNYEAQ. The CDR3 has 15 residues. The CDR3 protein is CASSLGAGGAEPQHF. The CDR3 DNA is TGTGCCAGCAGCTTGGGAGCAGGGGGTGCGGAGCCCCAGCATTTT.

This clonotype was observed a handful of times. The chain couples TRBV7-2 to TRBJ1-6; a weak D match, TRBD1 (5 bases). The CDR3 runs 12 residues. CDR1 and CDR2 (germline): SGHTA, FQGNSA. V was pared by 4 bases and J by 9 bases, with 7 bases between. Here the CDR3 reads CASSSRASPLHF. The CDR3 nucleotides are TGTGCCAGCAGCTCCAGGGCTTCACCCCTCCACTTT.

CDR3 coding DNA: TGTGCCAGCAGTCAGGGGGCTCTCGACGAGCAGTACGTC. Its translation: CASSQGALDEQYV. The gene calls are TRBV12-3 or TRBV12-4 and TRBJ2-7; 8 bases are shared with TRBD1. CDR3 size: 13 residues. The V and J ends lost 5 bases and 5 bases, in that order; junction bases with no gene match: 5.

This clonotype showed up just a few times. The chain uses TRBV7-3 and TRBJ2-6, with D perhaps matching TRBD1 or TRBD2 (5 bases each). The V and J ends lost 0 bases and 0 bases respectively, with 9 bases between them. Per the germline V gene, CDR1 is SGHTA and CDR2 is FQGTGA. The CDR3 contains 17 residues. As DNA, the CDR3 is TGTGCCAGCAGCTTAACGGGACCTATCTCTGGGGCCAACGTCCTGACTTTC. Protein: CASSLTGPISGANVLTF. Variable domain in full (rest from reference TRBV7-3 and TRBJ2-6): GAGVSQTPSNKVTEKGKYVELRCDPISGHTALYWYRQSLGQGPEFLIYFQGTGAADDSGLPNDRFFAVRPEGSVSTLKIQRTERGDSAVYLCASSLTGPISGANVLTFGAGSRLTVL.

This chain joins TRBV15 and TRBJ1-5, with TRBD1 identical over 9 bases. CDR1 and CDR2 (germline): LNHNV, YYDKDF (reference sequence). V was clipped by 3 bases and J by 0 bases; unmatched bases: 15. The CDR3 is 20 residues long. The CDR3: CATSSPFFGTGKNSNQPQHF. CDR3 DNA sequence: TGTGCCACCAGCAGTCCTTTCTTCGGGACAGGGAAAAATAGCAATCAGCCCCAGCATTTT.